The count of the clone carrying this TCR beta chain is one. Its antigen is still unknown. The sample belongs to a study of cytomegalovirus exposure and HLA in healthy donors. Study results and caveats: Researchers reported that a few CMV-associated chains were confirmed in vitro as CMV antigen-specific.

In the PCR, 60 Vbeta and 13 Jbeta primers were used. Repertoires were generated with immunoSEQ multiplex PCR, while TCRdb's copy carries only in-frame clones and drops some. Of over 150,000 clones listed, roughly 80% are singletons. Trimming took 7 bases from V and 5 from J, leaving 21 bases between them. Germline loops: CDR1 MNHNY, CDR2 SVGAGI (reference sequence). This CDR3 comprises 16 residues. At the time of sampling, donors were nominally healthy, though unrecorded immune exposures were likely. The receptor's source is a human donor in good health. The V call is TRBV6-6, the J call TRBJ2-1, with D possibly TRBD1 on 5 matching bases. The sample taken for sequencing was PBMCs. Here the CDR3 reads CASKHSQGARDNEQFF. Written as DNA, the CDR3 is TGTGCCAGCAAACACAGTCAGGGCGCCCGAGACAATGAGCAGTTCTTC.